This T cell receptor beta chain was sequenced in a study of blood T cell repertoires in COVID-19. Assay: immunoSEQ multiplex PCR; the TCRdb copy retains only in-frame clones and omits some. The data show about 300,000 clones, with 75% to 95% seen just once and around 1.1% held by the top ten. The sequence derives from a woman aged 25 to 39 who had recovered from COVID-19. Input material: PBMCs or T cells enriched from blood (not recorded which).

The CDR3 protein is CASSQQTGSTNYGYTF. The CDR3 bases are TGTGCCAGCAGCCAGCAGACAGGGAGTACTAACTATGGCTACACCTTC. The genes are TRBV4-2 and TRBJ1-2; 7 nucleotides line up with TRBD1. CDR3 length equals 16 residues. The ends lost 3 bases at V and 0 bases at J; junction bases unmatched: 7. Germline V gene data show CDR1 as LGHNA and CDR2 as YNFKEQ.